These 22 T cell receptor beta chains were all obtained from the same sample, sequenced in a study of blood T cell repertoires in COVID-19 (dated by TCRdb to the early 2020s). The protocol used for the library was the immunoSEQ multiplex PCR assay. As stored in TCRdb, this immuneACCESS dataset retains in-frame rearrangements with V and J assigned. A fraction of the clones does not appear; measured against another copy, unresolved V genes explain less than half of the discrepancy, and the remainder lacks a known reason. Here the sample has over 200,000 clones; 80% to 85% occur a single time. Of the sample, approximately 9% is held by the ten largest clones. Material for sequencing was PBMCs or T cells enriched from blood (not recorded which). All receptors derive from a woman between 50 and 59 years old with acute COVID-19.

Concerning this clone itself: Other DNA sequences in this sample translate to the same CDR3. CDR3 sequence reads: CSARGYTEAFF. DNA of the CDR3: TGCAGTGCAAGGGGGTACACTGAAGCTTTCTTT. The chain uses TRBV20-1 and TRBJ1-1; D may be TRBD1 (6 bases). V lost 6 bases to trimming and J lost 3 bases, with 8 bases between them. Germline V gene lookup returns CDR1 DFQATT and CDR2 SNEGSKA (reference sequence). The CDR3 length is 11 residues.

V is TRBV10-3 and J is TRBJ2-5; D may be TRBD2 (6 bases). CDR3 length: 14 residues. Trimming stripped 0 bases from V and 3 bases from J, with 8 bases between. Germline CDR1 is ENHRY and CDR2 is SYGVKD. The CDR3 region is CAISESGEEETQYF. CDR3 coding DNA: TGTGCCATCAGTGAGTCGGGGGAGGAAGAGACCCAGTACTTC.

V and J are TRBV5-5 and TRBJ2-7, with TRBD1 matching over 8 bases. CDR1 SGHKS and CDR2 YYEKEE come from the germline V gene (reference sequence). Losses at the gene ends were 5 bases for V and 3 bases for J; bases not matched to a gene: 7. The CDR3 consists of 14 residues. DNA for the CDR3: TGTGCCAGCAGAACGGGACAGGCCCTCTACGAGCAGTACTTC. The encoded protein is CASRTGQALYEQYF.

CDR3 sequence reads: CASSFPSGGAKNEQFF. For the CDR3, the DNA is TGCGCCAGCAGTTTCCCTAGCGGGGGGGCAAAGAATGAGCAGTTCTTC. The chain is built from TRBV5-1 and TRBJ2-1; 12 bases fit TRBD2. CDR3 length: 16 residues. With 5 bases clipped from V and 7 bases from J, the junction kept 10 bases outside the gene matches. Germline values: CDR1 SGHRS, CDR2 YFSETQ.

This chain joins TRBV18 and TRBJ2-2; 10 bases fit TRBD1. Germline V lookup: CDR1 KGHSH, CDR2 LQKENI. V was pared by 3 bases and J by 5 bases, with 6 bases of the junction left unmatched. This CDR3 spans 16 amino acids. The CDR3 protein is CASSPTGGVRTGELFF. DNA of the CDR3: TGTGCCAGCTCACCGACAGGGGGCGTAAGGACCGGGGAGCTGTTTTTT.

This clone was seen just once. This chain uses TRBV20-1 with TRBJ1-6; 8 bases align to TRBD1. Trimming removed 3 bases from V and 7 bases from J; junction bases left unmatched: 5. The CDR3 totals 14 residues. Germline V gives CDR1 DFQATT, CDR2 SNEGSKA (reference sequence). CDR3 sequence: CSASTGGMNSPLHF. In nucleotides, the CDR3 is TGCAGTGCTAGTACAGGGGGAATGAATTCACCCCTCCACTTT.

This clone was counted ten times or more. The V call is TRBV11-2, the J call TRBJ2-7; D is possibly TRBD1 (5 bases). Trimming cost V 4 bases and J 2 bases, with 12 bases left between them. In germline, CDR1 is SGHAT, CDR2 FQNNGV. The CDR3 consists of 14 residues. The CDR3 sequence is CASSSSQGTYEQYF. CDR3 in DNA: TGTGCCAGCAGCTCGAGCCAGGGTACCTACGAGCAGTACTTC. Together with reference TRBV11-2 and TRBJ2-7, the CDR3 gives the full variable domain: EAGVAQSPRYKIIEKRQSVAFWCNPISGHATLYWYQQILGQGPKLLIQFQNNGVVDDSQLPKDRFSAERLKGVDSTLKIQPAKLEDSAVYLCASSSSQGTYEQYFGPGTRLTVT.

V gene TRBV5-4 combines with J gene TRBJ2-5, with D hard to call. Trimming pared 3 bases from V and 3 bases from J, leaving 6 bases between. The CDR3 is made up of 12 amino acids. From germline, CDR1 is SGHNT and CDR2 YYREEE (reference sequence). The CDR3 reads CASSSSKETQYF. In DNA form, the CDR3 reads TGTGCCAGCAGCTCATCCAAAGAGACCCAGTACTTC.

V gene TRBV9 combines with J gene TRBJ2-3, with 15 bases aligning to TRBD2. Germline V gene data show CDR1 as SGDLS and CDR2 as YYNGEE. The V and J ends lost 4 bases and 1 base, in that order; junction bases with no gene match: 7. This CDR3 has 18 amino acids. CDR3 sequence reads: CASSRTSGGAIGTDTQYF. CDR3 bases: TGTGCCAGCAGCCGGACTAGCGGGGGGGCGATAGGCACAGATACGCAGTATTTT.

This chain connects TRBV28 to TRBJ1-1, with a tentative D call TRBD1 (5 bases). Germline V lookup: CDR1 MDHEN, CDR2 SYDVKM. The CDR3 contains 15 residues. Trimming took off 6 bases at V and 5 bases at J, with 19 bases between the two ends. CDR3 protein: CASRGPGRAGTEAFF. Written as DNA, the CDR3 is TGTGCCAGCAGGGGGCCCGGGCGCGCGGGAACTGAAGCTTTCTTT. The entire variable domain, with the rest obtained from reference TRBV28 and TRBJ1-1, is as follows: DVKVTQSSRYLVKRTGEKVFLECVQDMDHENMFWYRQDPGLGLRLIYFSYDVKMKEKGDIPEGYSVSREKKERFSLILESASTNQTSMYLCASRGPGRAGTEAFFGQGTRLTVV.

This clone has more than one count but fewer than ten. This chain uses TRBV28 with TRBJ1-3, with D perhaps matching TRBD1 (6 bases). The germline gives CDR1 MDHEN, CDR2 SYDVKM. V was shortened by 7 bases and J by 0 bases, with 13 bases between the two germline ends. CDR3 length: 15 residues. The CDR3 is CASKQGDISGNTIYF. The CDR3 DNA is TGTGCCAGCAAACAGGGAGATATCTCTGGAAACACCATATATTTT.

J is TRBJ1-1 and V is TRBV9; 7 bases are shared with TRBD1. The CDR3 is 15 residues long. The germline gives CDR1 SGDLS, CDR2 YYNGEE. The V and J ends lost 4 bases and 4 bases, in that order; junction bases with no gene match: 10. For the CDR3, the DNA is TGTGCCAGCAGCAACCGAGACAGGGCTGGCACTGAAGCTTTCTTT. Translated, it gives CASSNRDRAGTEAFF.

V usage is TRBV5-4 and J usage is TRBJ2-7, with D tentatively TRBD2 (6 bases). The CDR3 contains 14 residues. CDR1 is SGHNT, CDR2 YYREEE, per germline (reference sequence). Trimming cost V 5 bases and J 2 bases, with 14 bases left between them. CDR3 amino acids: CASRTGTEPYEQYF. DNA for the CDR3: TGTGCCAGCAGGACCGGGACTGAACCCTACGAGCAGTACTTC. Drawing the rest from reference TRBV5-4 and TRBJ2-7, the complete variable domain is ETGVTQSPTHLIKTRGQQVTLRCSSQSGHNTVSWYQQALGQGPQFIFQYYREEENGRGNFPPRFSGLQFPNYSSELNVNALELDDSALYLCASRTGTEPYEQYFGPGTRLTVT.

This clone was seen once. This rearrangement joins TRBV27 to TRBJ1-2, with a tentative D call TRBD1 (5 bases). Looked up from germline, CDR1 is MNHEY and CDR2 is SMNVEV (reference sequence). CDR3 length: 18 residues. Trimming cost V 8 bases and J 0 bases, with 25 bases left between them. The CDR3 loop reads CASGRDRGTVIANYGYTF. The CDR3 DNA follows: TGTGCCAGCGGTAGGGACCGAGGGACTGTAATAGCTAACTATGGCTACACCTTC.

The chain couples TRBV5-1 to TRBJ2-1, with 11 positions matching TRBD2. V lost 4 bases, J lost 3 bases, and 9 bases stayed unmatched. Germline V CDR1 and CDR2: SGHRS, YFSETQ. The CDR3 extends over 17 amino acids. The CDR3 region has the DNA TGCGCCAGCAGCCCGCGAGTAGCGGGGGGGGTCTACAATGAGCAGTTCTTC. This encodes CASSPRVAGGVYNEQFF. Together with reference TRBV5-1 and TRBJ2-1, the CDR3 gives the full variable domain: KAGVTQTPRYLIKTRGQQVTLSCSPISGHRSVSWYQQTPGQGLQFLFEYFSETQRNKGNFPGRFSGRQFSNSRSEMNVSTLELGDSALYLCASSPRVAGGVYNEQFFGPGTRLTVL.

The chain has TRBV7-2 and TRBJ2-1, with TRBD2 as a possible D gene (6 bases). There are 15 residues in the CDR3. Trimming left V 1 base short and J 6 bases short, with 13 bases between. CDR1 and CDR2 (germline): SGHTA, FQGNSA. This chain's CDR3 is CASSLVAALSNEQFF. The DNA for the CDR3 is TGTGCCAGCAGCTTAGTAGCGGCTCTTAGCAATGAGCAGTTCTTC.

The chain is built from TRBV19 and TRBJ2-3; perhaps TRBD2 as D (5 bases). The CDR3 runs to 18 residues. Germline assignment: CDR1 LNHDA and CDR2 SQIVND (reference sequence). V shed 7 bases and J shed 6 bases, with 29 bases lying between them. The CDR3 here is CASTDPSLGSEGKDTQYF. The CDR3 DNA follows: TGTGCCAGTACCGATCCGAGCCTCGGCAGCGAGGGCAAGGATACGCAGTATTTT.

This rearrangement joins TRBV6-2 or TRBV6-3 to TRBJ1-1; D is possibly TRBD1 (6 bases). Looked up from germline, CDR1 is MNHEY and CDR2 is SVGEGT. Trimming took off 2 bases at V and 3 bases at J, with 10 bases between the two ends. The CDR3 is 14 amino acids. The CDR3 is CASSYPQGYTEAFF. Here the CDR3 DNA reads TGTGCCAGCAGTTACCCTCAGGGGTACACTGAAGCTTTCTTT.

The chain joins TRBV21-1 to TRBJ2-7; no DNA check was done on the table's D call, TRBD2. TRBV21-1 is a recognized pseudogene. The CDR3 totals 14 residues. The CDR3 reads CASSTTTSFHEQYF. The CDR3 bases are TGTGCCAGCAGCACTACGACTAGTTTCCACGAGCAGTACTTC.

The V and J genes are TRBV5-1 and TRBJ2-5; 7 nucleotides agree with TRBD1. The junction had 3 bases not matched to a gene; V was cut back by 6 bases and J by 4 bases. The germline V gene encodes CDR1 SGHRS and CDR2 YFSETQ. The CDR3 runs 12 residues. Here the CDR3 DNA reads TGCGCCAGCAAATCAGGGGGAGAGACCCAGTACTTC. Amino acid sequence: CASKSGGETQYF.

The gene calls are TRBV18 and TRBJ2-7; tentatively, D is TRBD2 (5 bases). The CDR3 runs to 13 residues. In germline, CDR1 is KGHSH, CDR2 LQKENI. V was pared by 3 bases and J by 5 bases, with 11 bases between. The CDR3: CASSPSPGNEQYF. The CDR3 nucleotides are TGTGCCAGCTCACCCTCGCCGGGGAACGAGCAGTACTTC.

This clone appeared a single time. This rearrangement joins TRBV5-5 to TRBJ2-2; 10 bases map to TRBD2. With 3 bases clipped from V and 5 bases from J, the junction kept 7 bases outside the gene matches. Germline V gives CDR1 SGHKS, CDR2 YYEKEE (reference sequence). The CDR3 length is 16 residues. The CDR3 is CASSYIAGGGTGELFF. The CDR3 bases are TGTGCCAGCAGCTATATAGCGGGAGGAGGTACCGGGGAGCTGTTTTTT.